These 21 T cell receptor beta chains were sequenced from one sample in a study of shared T cell receptors in the human thymus. The protocol was immunoSEQ multiplex PCR, while the TCRdb copy is restricted to in-frame clones and leaves out a portion. The sample lists 720,000 or so clones, 75% to 90% occurring once. This same sample was also part of a study on human thymus T cells.

What was sequenced was thymocytes. The receptors here all came from a girl less than two years old with a congenital heart defect.

In its sample, this clone was seen once. The chain is built from TRBV12-5 and TRBJ2-5; 8 nucleotides align to TRBD2. This CDR3 has 18 residues. V lost 2 bases to trimming and J lost 2 bases; unmatched junction nucleotides: 13. Germline V lookup: CDR1 LGHNT, CDR2 FRNRAP. The CDR3 sequence is CASGLSPGGMAGQETQYF. The CDR3 bases are TGTGCTAGTGGTTTGTCTCCGGGGGGGATGGCTGGTCAAGAGACCCAGTACTTC.

V gene TRBV5-5 combines with J gene TRBJ1-2; D is undetermined. The CDR3 is 18 residues long. In germline, CDR1 is SGHKS, CDR2 YYEKEE (reference sequence). V was cut by 1 base and J by 8 bases, with 27 bases left in between. In DNA, the CDR3 is TGTGCCAGCAGCTTGAGACCCCAGGATGGTCTCGAATCGGGGGGCTACACCTTC. Translating gives CASSLRPQDGLESGGYTF. Looking up the rest from reference TRBV5-5 and TRBJ1-2 gives the full variable domain: DAGVTQSPTHLIKTRGQQVTLRCSPISGHKSVSWYQQVLGQGPQFIFQYYEKEERGRGNFPDRFSARQFPNYSSELNVNALLLGDSALYLCASSLRPQDGLESGGYTFGSGTRLTVV.

V usage is TRBV9 and J usage is TRBJ2-1; the match to TRBD2 covers 10 bases. The ends lost 0 bases at V and 6 bases at J; junction bases unmatched: 3. The CDR3 sequence is 15 residues long. Germline V CDR1 and CDR2: SGDLS, YYNGEE. CDR3 DNA: TGTGCCAGCAGCGTAGGACTAGCGGGCGGCAATGAGCAGTTCTTC. Protein product: CASSVGLAGGNEQFF.

The chain employs TRBV18 and TRBJ2-7, with D possibly matching TRBD1 (6 bases). Germline CDR1 KGHSH, CDR2 LQKENI. V shed 1 base and J shed 3 bases, with 13 bases lying between them. CDR3 length: 15 residues. The DNA of the CDR3 is TGTGCCAGCTCACCACTGAGGACAGTCCACTACGAGCAGTACTTC. It is translated as CASSPLRTVHYEQYF.

The V gene is TRBV5-1, the J gene TRBJ2-2, with 7 nucleotides matching TRBD1. With V trimmed by 7 bases and J by 2 bases, 17 bases remained unmatched. CDR3 size: 18 residues. Germline V gene lookup returns CDR1 SGHRS and CDR2 YFSETQ. The CDR3 DNA reads as TGCGCCAGCTCTCTAGGCTCCCCGGGACAGATCAACACCGGGGAGCTGTTTTTT. Protein sequence: CASSLGSPGQINTGELFF.

This clone was picked up one time. CDR3 in DNA: TGCGCCAGCAGCTTTGCCTCCCCTCCGGACTATGGCTACACCTTC. This codes for CASSFASPPDYGYTF. The V call is TRBV5-1, the J call TRBJ1-2; D remains ambiguous. V lost 2 bases and J 3 bases, leaving 14 bases between the germline ends. CDR3 length equals 15 residues. Looked up from germline, CDR1 is SGHRS and CDR2 is YFSETQ.

The rearrangement uses TRBV21-1 and TRBJ1-4; TRBD1 reflects the table's D call only, with no check against the DNA. TRBV21-1 is noted as a pseudogene. The CDR3 consists of 16 residues. The CDR3 spells CASSPTDREGDEKLFF. CDR3 sequence (DNA): TGTGCCAGCAGCCCCACCGATAGGGAAGGGGATGAAAAACTGTTTTTT.

This rearrangement joins TRBV27 to TRBJ2-7, with 12 bases lining up with TRBD2. Looked up from germline, CDR1 is MNHEY and CDR2 is SMNVEV (reference sequence). The CDR3 runs to 16 residues. V lost 4 bases to trimming and J lost 4 bases; unmatched junction nucleotides: 8. CDR3 nucleotides: TGTGCCAGCAGTTCGCCTAGCGGGGGGGTGGTTTACGAGCAGTACTTC. It specifies CASSSPSGGVVYEQYF.

DNA of the CDR3: TGTGCCAGCAGCTTAGAAGGTTACCCCGGGGACACTGAAGCTTTCTTT. Translation gives CASSLEGYPGDTEAFF. J is TRBJ1-1 and V is TRBV11-2; D not certain. CDR1 is SGHAT, CDR2 FQNNGV, per germline. The CDR3 totals 16 residues. Trimming removed 0 bases at V and 3 bases at J, with 14 bases between.

The count of this clone is one. The CDR3 DNA sequence: TGTGCCAGCAGCTCGGGACTAGCGGGGCGTCAGTTCTTC. Translated, it gives CASSSGLAGRQFF. This chain links TRBV2 with TRBJ2-1; 13 bases line up with TRBD2. CDR3 length: 13 amino acids. V dropped 6 bases and J dropped 13; count of bases not matched to a gene: 6. Looked up from germline, CDR1 is SNHLY and CDR2 is FYNNEI.

CDR3 amino acids: CASSVTGHTDTQYF. CDR3 bases: TGTGCCAGCAGTGTGACAGGGCACACAGATACGCAGTATTTT. The V gene is TRBV6-1, the J gene TRBJ2-3; 7 bases line up with TRBD1. V trimming: 4 bases; J trimming: 2 bases; junction bases outside the gene matches: 3. Germline V CDR1 and CDR2: MNHNS, SASEGT. The CDR3 totals 14 residues.

The CDR3 here is CSVADPGGPRTDTQYF. In nucleotides, the CDR3 is TGCAGCGTTGCGGACCCCGGGGGGCCCAGAACAGATACGCAGTATTTT. The J gene is TRBJ2-3, the V gene TRBV29-1; TRBD2 might be the D (7 bases). V was trimmed by 4 bases and J by 3 bases, leaving 20 bases between them. Germline V gene lookup returns CDR1 SQVTM and CDR2 ANQGSEA. The CDR3 length is 16 residues.

The chain has TRBV15 and TRBJ1-2, with D possibly being TRBD1 (5 bases). Germline-derived CDR1 and CDR2 are LNHNV and YYDKDF (reference sequence). CDR3 length: 22 amino acids. Trimming removed 4 bases from V and 0 bases from J, with 33 bases in between. The CDR3 reads CATSNARKRLFLGQPPNYGYTF. In DNA form, the CDR3 reads TGTGCCACCAGCAACGCCCGCAAGAGATTATTTTTGGGGCAGCCCCCTAACTATGGCTACACCTTC. Filled out from reference TRBV15 and TRBJ1-2, the complete variable domain reads DAMVIQNPRYQVTQFGKPVTLSCSQTLNHNVMYWYQQKSSQAPKLLFHYYDKDFNNEADTPDNFQSRRPNTSFCFLDIRSPGLGDTAMYLCATSNARKRLFLGQPPNYGYTFGSGTRLTVV.

The chain employs TRBV27 and TRBJ2-3; 11 bases match TRBD2. V trimming: 2 bases; J trimming: 5 bases; junction bases outside the gene matches: 9. Germline lookup yields CDR1 MNHEY and CDR2 SMNVEV (reference sequence). The CDR3 is made up of 17 amino acids. The CDR3 protein is CASSLRGTGTSGDTQYF. The CDR3 nucleotides are TGTGCCAGCAGTTTAAGGGGCACCGGGACTAGCGGAGATACGCAGTATTTT.

V gene TRBV4-2 combines with J gene TRBJ2-7; TRBD1 matches 7 bases. Losses at the gene ends were 1 base for V and 7 bases for J; bases not matched to a gene: 10. Germline V CDR1 and CDR2: LGHNA, YNFKEQ. The CDR3 has 15 amino acids. The CDR3 reads CASSQVRDSQWEQYF. DNA for the CDR3: TGTGCCAGCAGCCAAGTACGGGACAGCCAGTGGGAGCAGTACTTC.

The V gene is TRBV14, the J gene TRBJ1-1; 7 bases line up with TRBD1. Germline V gene lookup returns CDR1 SGHDN and CDR2 FVKESK. This CDR3 is built from 15 residues. Germline trimming cut 1 base from V and 1 base from J; bases unmatched to any gene: 3. This CDR3 is CASSQVSGGNTEAFF. DNA for the CDR3: TGTGCCAGCAGCCAAGTCTCAGGGGGGAACACTGAAGCTTTCTTT.

A single count supports this clone. This chain connects TRBV5-1 to TRBJ2-3; 12 bases map to TRBD2. Germline assignment: CDR1 SGHRS and CDR2 YFSETQ. The CDR3 runs 18 residues. The ends lost 2 bases at V and 5 bases at J; junction bases unmatched: 12. CDR3 region: CASSFLTPLAGGEDTQYF. In DNA, the CDR3 is TGCGCCAGCAGCTTCCTTACTCCCCTAGCGGGGGGGGAAGATACGCAGTATTTT.

CDR3 nucleotide sequence: TGTGCCAGCAGCAAAGAAGCGGATTGCTACACCTTC. Residues: CASSKEADCYTF. V and J are TRBV21-1 and TRBJ1-2. TRBV21-1 is shown as a pseudogene. The CDR3 sequence is 12 residues long.

The chain links TRBV29-1 to TRBJ2-4; 9 nucleotides match TRBD1. V lost 1 base and J lost 5; bases outside the gene matches: 6. The CDR3 totals 15 residues. Germline V gene sequence: CDR1 SQVTM, CDR2 ANQGSEA. In DNA form, the CDR3 reads TGCAGCGTTGAAGCCCCGGGACAGGGTGAAAACATTCAGTACTTC. Amino acids: CSVEAPGQGENIQYF.

This clone was observed once. The CDR3 here is CASSVEPNSVGTEYNEKLFF. The CDR3 region has the DNA TGTGCCAGCAGCGTAGAACCAAACAGTGTCGGGACAGAGTATAATGAAAAACTGTTTTTT. The chain employs TRBV9 and TRBJ1-4, with 7 bases identical to TRBD1. CDR3 length: 20 residues. V dropped 0 bases and J dropped 4; count of bases not matched to a gene: 18. CDR1 SGDLS and CDR2 YYNGEE come from the germline V gene.

The CDR3 DNA sequence: TGTGCCAGCAGCCTCGGTCGGGGTGGGGTTGGGGAAGAGACCCAGTACTTC. Protein: CASSLGRGGVGEETQYF. The chain recombines TRBV11-3 with TRBJ2-5, with TRBD2 as a possible D gene (5 bases). Trimming removed 5 bases from V and 3 bases from J, with 22 bases in between. Germline loops: CDR1 SGHNT, CDR2 YENEEA. CDR3 length equals 17 residues.